This note documents a single T cell receptor beta chain sequence. Its antigen remains unidentified. There are no base qualities to consult, and no much larger clone falls within one base. The data derive from a study of blood T cell repertoires in COVID-19 (dated by TCRdb to about 2020). As for the study more broadly: The collaborator samples originated in the United States, Italy and Spain and spanned the acute and convalescent phases of COVID-19. The samples were drawn from the first 160 participants of the ongoing ImmuneRACE study and from 1,254 subjects provided by 6 global collaborators. Deeply sampled blood TCRbeta repertoires from subjects exposed to, actively infected with, or recovered from COVID-19 were included in the dataset. The material from the prospective study consisted of cDNA or gDNA derived from T cells, B-cell-depleted T cells, or PBMCs. Where available, HLA class I and class II types were taken from metadata supplied by the sample provider and were not determined by assay-based typing. A de-identified subject ID, COVID-19 status, age in years and sex were almost always included in the sample metadata. The repertoires were made available in a free public database intended to serve as a resource for research on the immune response to SARS-CoV-2. Study-wide findings and limitations: How much clinical and demographic metadata was included differed by source and by participant, and the metadata was provided uncurated.

The immunoSEQ Assay, a bias-controlled multiplex PCR, was used to amplify TCRbeta CDR3 regions from genomic DNA. Per the authors' processing: The number of nucleated cells in each sample was estimated from the amplification of reference gene primers within the assay. To quantify the absolute abundance of each unique TCRbeta CDR3 rearrangement, sequence reads were collapsed and filtered. Productive Simpson clonality was computed per sample as the square root of Simpson's diversity index over productive rearrangements. What TCRdb holds here is the immuneACCESS table cut down to in-frame rearrangements. Part of the clones is not present; checked against another copy, under half of the missing clones reflect an unresolved V gene, and the others are unexplained. V and J calls and clone size are those listed in that table; D and trimming were worked out from the DNA. Here the sample has about 170,000 clones; around 85% occur a single time. Clones ranked in the top ten supply 6.5% to 9.5% of the sample.

The CDR3 has 15 amino acids, counting the end cysteine and phenylalanine. Of the read, only the CDR3 DNA is kept; its 45 bases are in frame from base 1. V drops 4 bases and J drops 4 bases, leaving 16 bases in between. Looking up the germline V gene yields CDR1 SGHTA and CDR2 FQGNSA. One collaborating source in Seattle enrolled patients during active infection and followed them longitudinally through the course of disease. Each collaborating institution followed its own protocols to collect whole blood in K2EDTA tubes. For TCRbeta analysis, collaborator samples were shipped as frozen whole blood, as isolated PBMCs, or as DNA extracted from either sample type.

The source of this sequence is a woman older than 75 with COVID-19, enrolled during active disease. This receptor chain uses TRBV7-2 and TRBJ2-5; the D gene remains uncertain. The sequenced material came from peripheral blood. The CDR3 region has the sequence CASSSVGPVGETQYF. The nucleotide sequence is given as TGTGCCAGCAGCTCGGTCGGTCCCGTCGGAGAGACCCAGTACTTC.